This is a list of T cell receptor beta chains from one sample in a study of tumor-infiltrating lymphocytes in primary liver carcinoma. TCRdb re-analysed the multiplex PCR reads in MiXCR, keeping a single row per CDR3 protein. The data show roughly 330,000 distinct CDR3 sequences, 65% seen once. The sample was peripheral blood. The origin of the receptors is a man in his forties with primary liver carcinoma and hepatitis B virus infection. CDR3s include the opening cysteine and the closing phenylalanine or tryptophan. D genes are given only for firm matches. Clone size is shown for a subset of rows, as once, few, many or a class of expanded clone.

j_call d_call clone_size v_call cdr3_aa cdr3_nt
TRBJ1-2 TRBD1 NA TRBV2 CASRPGQSTNYGYTF TGTGCCAGCAGGCCGGGACAGTCTACAAACTATGGCTACACCTTC
TRBJ1-4 TRBD1 NA TRBV2 CASKGDSLLGLFF TGTGCCAGCAAAGGGGACAGTTTATTAGGGCTGTTTTTT
TRBJ1-2 TRBD1 few TRBV7-9 CASSFGQGDYGYTF TGTGCCAGCAGCTTTGGACAGGGGGACTATGGCTACACCTTC
TRBJ2-2 TRBD2 NA TRBV11-2 CASSPSGGPWIGELFF TGTGCCAGCAGCCCTTCGGGGGGGCCGTGGATCGGGGAGCTGTTTTTT
TRBJ2-5 NA NA TRBV29-1 CSVLPPGETQYF TGCAGCGTTTTGCCCCCAGGGGAGACCCAGTACTTC
TRBJ1-1 NA many TRBV5-5 CASSLDLENTEAFF TGTGCCAGCAGCTTGGATCTTGAGAACACTGAAGCTTTCTTT
TRBJ2-1 NA NA TRBV6-1 CASSYFYNEQLF TGTGCCAGCAGTTACTTCTACAATGAGCAGCTCTTC
TRBJ1-1 NA once TRBV11-3 CAISLGQGTEAFF TGCGCCATCAGCTTAGGGCAGGGGACTGAAGCTTTCTTT
TRBJ1-2 NA NA TRBV28 CASSIRGSYGYTF TGTGCCAGCAGTATCCGTGGGAGCTATGGCTACACCTTC
TRBJ2-5 TRBD2 many TRBV11-2 CASSNRLAGRGTQYF TGTGCCAGCAGCAACAGACTAGCGGGGAGGGGAACCCAGTACTTC
TRBJ2-1 TRBD2 NA TRBV10-3 CAISDSGQQEPRGTSASSYNEQFF TGTGCCATCAGTGACTCGGGACAGCAGGAGCCCCGGGGGACTAGCGCGAGCTCCTACAATGAGCAGTTCTTC
TRBJ2-5 TRBD1 many TRBV14 CASSLSGQGLETQYF TGTGCCAGCAGCCTCTCGGGACAGGGGTTGGAGACCCAGTACTTC
TRBJ1-1 NA many TRBV6-1 CASSEVVGTEAFF TGTGCCAGCAGTGAAGTGGTCGGGACTGAAGCTTTCTTT
TRBJ2-7 NA NA TRBV30 CAWSPDIALGEQYF TGTGCCTGGAGTCCAGACATCGCACTGGGGGAGCAGTACTTC
TRBJ1-2 NA NA TRBV6-2/TRBV6-3 CASCLRTLGISNYRYTF TGTGCCAGCTGTTTGCGGACCCTAGGGATATCTAACTATCGCTACACCTTC
TRBJ2-1 NA NA TRBV21-1 CASSDGFGSGGGNEQFF TGTGCCAGCAGCGATGGATTTGGGTCAGGGGGCGGCAATGAGCAGTTCTTC
TRBJ2-1 NA NA TRBV13 CASSLDSASLGLAMVEQFF TGTGCCAGCAGCTTAGATTCTGCATCACTGGGGCTAGCCATGGTTGAGCAGTTCTTC
TRBJ2-7 NA NA TRBV11-2 CASSLMILYEQYF TGTGCCAGTAGCTTAATGATTCTTTACGAGCAGTACTTC
TRBJ2-1 NA many TRBV11-2 CASSLLRTSRYEQFF TGTGCCAGCAGCTTACTTCGGACCTCGCGGTATGAGCAGTTCTTC
TRBJ2-1 TRBD2 once TRBV28 CASSLAQTSVDNEQFF TGTGCCAGCAGTCTGGCCCAGACTAGCGTTGACAATGAGCAGTTCTTC
TRBJ2-7 NA NA TRBV11-2 CASGLYMGTYEQYF TGTGCCAGCGGCCTCTACATGGGGACCTACGAGCAGTACTTC
TRBJ2-3 NA NA TRBV4-1 CASSQYPHEAFSSTDTQYF TGCGCCAGCAGCCAATACCCCCACGAGGCTTTCTCTAGCACAGATACGCAGTATTTT